The present T cell receptor beta chain was sequenced within a study of T cell changes during pregnancy in multiple sclerosis. Produced via immunoSEQ multiplex PCR; TCRdb's table is partial and in-frame only. The table includes roughly 70,000 clones, 90% detected once. Trimming took 2 bases from V and 9 from J, leaving 14 bases between them. The length of the CDR3 is 13 residues. Germline loops: CDR1 MNHEY, CDR2 SVGAGI. The sequence was obtained from a female donor with multiple sclerosis, enrolled in a pregnancy study. The V gene is TRBV6-5, the J gene TRBJ2-7, with TRBD1 as a possible D gene (5 bases). Source: peripheral blood, taken in the third trimester of pregnancy. CDR3 nucleotides: TGTGCCAGCAGTTACGATAGATTACAGGCGCAGTACTTC. It encodes CASSYDRLQAQYF.